What follows are 2 T cell receptor beta chains derived from one specimen sequenced in a study of blood T cell repertoires in COVID-19. Sequencing was performed with immunoSEQ multiplex PCR; in TCRdb, only in-frame clones are kept and a portion is missing. The table lists 70,000 to 85,000 clones, less than 95% of them singletons. The sequenced material came from peripheral blood. These receptors all come from a woman in her sixties or seventies with active COVID-19.

This clone was found once. J is TRBJ2-1 and V is TRBV12-3 or TRBV12-4, with 7 bases lining up with TRBD2. The CDR3 has 12 residues. The J segment lost 11 bases and the V segment lost 10 bases, leaving 11 bases of the junction unmatched. In DNA form, the CDR3 reads TGTGCCACACACACAGTGGGGACTAAGCAGTTCTTC. It yields the protein CATHTVGTKQFF.

The V gene is TRBV5-1, the J gene TRBJ1-2; D is possibly TRBD1 (5 bases). Trimming left V 1 base short and J 3 bases short, with 7 bases between. The germline gives CDR1 SGHRS, CDR2 YFSETQ. The CDR3 sequence is 13 residues long. The CDR3 sequence: CASSLSQDYGYTF. CDR3 sequence (DNA): TGCGCCAGCAGCTTGTCACAGGACTATGGCTACACCTTC.